A selection of T cell receptor beta chains follows, all from one sample in a study of blood T cell repertoires in COVID-19. Assay: immunoSEQ multiplex PCR; the TCRdb copy retains only in-frame clones and omits some. This table holds about 100,000 clones, 71% found once. The sample was peripheral blood. These receptors all come from a middle-aged woman with acute or convalescent COVID-19. Each CDR3 is given without its conserved first and last residue.

J	V	CDR3
TRBJ2-3	TRBV2	ASSDGVVADTQY
TRBJ2-3	TRBV10-1	ASSETGHTDTQY
TRBJ2-7	TRBV7-2	ASSFSGASYEQY
TRBJ1-2	TRBV28	ASSPKGAVGYYGYT
TRBJ2-5	TRBV24-1	ATEPSGVETQY
TRBJ2-5	TRBV28	ASTSVAQETQY
TRBJ2-1	TRBV30	AWSGLAGGDSNEQF
TRBJ2-2	TRBV3-1/TRBV3-2	ASSLPGTGRSGELF
TRBJ2-1	TRBV6-5	ASSYTDRGPYNEQF
TRBJ1-6	TRBV19	ASSGSYNSPLH
TRBJ1-4	TRBV15	ATSTSALLTGSTEKLF
TRBJ2-7	TRBV27	ASSWVRGYEQY
TRBJ2-7	TRBV19	ASSIGTGSYEQY
TRBJ2-3	TRBV7-6	ASSLGQGARWDTQY
TRBJ1-4	TRBV7-9	AGQQGSNEKLF
TRBJ2-3	TRBV28	ASSPLQRAGGTDTQY
TRBJ1-6	TRBV2	ASSEGASPLH
TRBJ2-2	TRBV5-1	ASSPSDRATGELF
TRBJ2-1	TRBV28	ASSDRTDWWQF
TRBJ2-2	TRBV5-5	ASSTQTGAAGELF
TRBJ2-1	TRBV10-3	AISGQGGNEQF
TRBJ2-7	TRBV5-1	ASSLTGTSHSYEQY
TRBJ1-6	TRBV9	ASSQGGQNNSPLH
TRBJ2-3	TRBV11-3	ASSLEETSGARDTQY
TRBJ1-6	TRBV25-1	ASSEYGRDQLRNSPLH